The source of this T cell receptor beta chain is a study of PD-L1 blockade in urothelial cancer. TCRdb's copy holds only in-frame clones and misses some; the assay was immunoSEQ multiplex PCR. The sample lists about 48,000 clones, around 88% seen once, with about 9.4% in the top ten. Germline loops: CDR1 PRHDT, CDR2 FYEKMQ (reference sequence). This CDR3 has 15 residues. The ends lost 5 bases at V and 8 bases at J; junction bases unmatched: 10. Study results and caveats: Survival was better when pretreatment blood TCR clonality fell below the median.

Comment on this clone: As yet, its antigen is unknown.

Documented time point: peripheral blood 6 weeks after treatment start. The sequencing here drew on PBMCs, taken around atezolizumab (anti-PD-L1) treatment. This chain links TRBV13 with TRBJ2-2; 8 nucleotides line up with TRBD1. The source of this sequence is a man aged 55-75 years with urothelial cancer. CDR3 bases: TGTGCCAGCAGCCACCGACAGGGGACGCCAGGGGAGCTGTTTTTT. This sequence encodes CASSHRQGTPGELFF.